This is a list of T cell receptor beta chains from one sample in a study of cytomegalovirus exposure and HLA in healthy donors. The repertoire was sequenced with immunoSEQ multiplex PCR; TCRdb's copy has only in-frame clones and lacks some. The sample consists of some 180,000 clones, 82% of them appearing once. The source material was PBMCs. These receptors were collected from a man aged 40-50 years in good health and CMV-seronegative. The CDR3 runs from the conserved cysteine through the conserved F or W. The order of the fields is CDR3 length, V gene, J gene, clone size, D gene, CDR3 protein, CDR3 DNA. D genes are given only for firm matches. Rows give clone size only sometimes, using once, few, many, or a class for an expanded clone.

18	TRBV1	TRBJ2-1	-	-	CTSSQPPIGTSGSNEQFF	TGCACCAGCAGCCAACCACCCATCGGGACTAGCGGTAGCAATGAGCAGTTCTTC
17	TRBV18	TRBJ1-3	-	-	CASSPPLAGGSGNTIYF	TGTGCCAGCTCACCACCTCTGGCTGGGGGCTCAGGAAACACCATATATTTT
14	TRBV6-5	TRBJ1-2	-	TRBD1	CASSYEGARHGYTF	TGTGCCAGCAGTTACGAGGGGGCACGGCATGGCTACACCTTC
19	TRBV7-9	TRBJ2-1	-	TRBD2	CASSSELAGSGGSYNEQFF	TGTGCCAGCAGCTCCGAACTAGCGGGGAGTGGGGGCTCCTACAATGAGCAGTTCTTC
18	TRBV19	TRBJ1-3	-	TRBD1	CASSTRSTTGGSGNTIYF	TGTGCCAGTAGTACCCGTAGCACAACAGGGGGCTCTGGAAACACCATATATTTT
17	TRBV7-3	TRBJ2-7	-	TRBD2	CASSLALGLGRAREQYF	TGTGCCAGCAGCTTAGCCCTCGGACTAGGGAGGGCCCGTGAGCAGTACTTC
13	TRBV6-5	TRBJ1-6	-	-	CASSMDFNSPLHF	TGTGCCAGCAGTATGGACTTTAATTCACCCCTCCACTTT
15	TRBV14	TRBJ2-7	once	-	CASSRSVRVSYEQYF	TGTGCCAGCAGCCGTTCAGTGAGGGTTTCCTACGAGCAGTACTTC
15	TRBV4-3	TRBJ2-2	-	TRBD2	CASSRGLAATGELFF	TGCGCCAGCAGCCGGGGACTAGCAGCCACCGGGGAGCTGTTTTTT
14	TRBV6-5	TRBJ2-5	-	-	CASSYWGSQETQYF	TGTGCCAGCAGTTACTGGGGCAGCCAAGAGACCCAGTACTTC
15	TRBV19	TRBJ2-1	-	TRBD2	CASSISGRAYNEQFF	TGTGCCAGTAGTATTAGCGGGAGGGCCTACAATGAGCAGTTCTTC
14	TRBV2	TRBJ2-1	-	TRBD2	CAESPGGGGNEQFF	TGTGCCGAAAGTCCCGGCGGCGGGGGGAATGAGCAGTTCTTC
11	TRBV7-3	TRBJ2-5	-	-	CASSSGETQYF	TGTGCCAGCAGCTCAGGAGAGACCCAGTACTTC
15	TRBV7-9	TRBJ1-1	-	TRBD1	CASSLARTGNTEAFF	TGTGCCAGCAGCTTAGCGAGGACAGGGAACACTGAAGCTTTCTTT
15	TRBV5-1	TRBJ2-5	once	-	CASSSTGEPQETQYF	TGCGCCAGCAGCTCGACGGGGGAACCTCAAGAGACCCAGTACTTC
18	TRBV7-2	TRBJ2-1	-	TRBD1	CASSLAYAGTGGKGEQFF	TGTGCCAGCAGCTTAGCTTACGCCGGGACAGGGGGCAAGGGTGAGCAGTTCTTC
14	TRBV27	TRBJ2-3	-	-	CASSFGQGTDTQYF	TGTGCCAGCAGTTTCGGCCAGGGCACAGATACGCAGTATTTT
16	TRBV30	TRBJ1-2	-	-	CAWSWGGLIERYGYTF	TGTGCCTGGAGTTGGGGGGGCTTGATAGAGCGGTATGGCTACACCTTC
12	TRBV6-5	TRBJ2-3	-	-	CASSQGSDTQYF	TGTGCCAGCAGTCAGGGGTCAGATACGCAGTATTTT
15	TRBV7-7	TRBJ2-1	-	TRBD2	CASSLTSGKYNEQFF	TGTGCTAGCAGCTTAACTAGCGGGAAATACAATGAGCAGTTCTTC
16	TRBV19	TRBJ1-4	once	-	CATRRRGLGTNEKLFF	TGTGCCACCAGACGCCGGGGATTGGGAACTAATGAAAAACTGTTTTTT
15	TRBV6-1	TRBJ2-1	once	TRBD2	CASSEERGTYNEQFF	TGTGCCAGCAGTGAGGAGCGGGGGACCTACAATGAGCAGTTCTTC
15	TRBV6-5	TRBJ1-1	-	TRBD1	CASSYAGGRNTEAFF	TGTGCCAGCAGTTACGCAGGGGGCCGGAACACTGAAGCTTTCTTT
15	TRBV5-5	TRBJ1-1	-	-	CASSASDWGGTEAFF	TGTGCCAGCAGCGCCTCTGATTGGGGGGGCACTGAAGCTTTCTTT
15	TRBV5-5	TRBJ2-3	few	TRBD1	CASSQQGYDTDTQYF	TGTGCCAGCAGCCAACAGGGGTACGACACAGATACGCAGTATTTT
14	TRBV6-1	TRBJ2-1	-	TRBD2	CATALAGGPWEQFF	TGTGCCACCGCTCTAGCGGGAGGGCCATGGGAGCAGTTCTTC
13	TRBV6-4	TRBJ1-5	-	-	CASSAPGDQPQHF	TGTGCCAGCAGTGCCCCGGGGGATCAGCCCCAGCATTTT
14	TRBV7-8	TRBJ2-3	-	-	CASSLVMGGDTQYF	TGTGCCAGCAGCTTAGTGATGGGAGGAGATACGCAGTATTTT
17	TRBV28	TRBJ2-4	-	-	CASSLWGFGEAKNIQYF	TGTGCCAGCAGTTTATGGGGTTTTGGGGAGGCCAAAAACATTCAGTACTTC
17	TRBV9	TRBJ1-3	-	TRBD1	CASSDNRGSSSGNTIYF	TGTGCCAGCAGCGATAACAGGGGGTCAAGCTCTGGAAACACCATATATTTT
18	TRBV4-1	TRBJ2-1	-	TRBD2	CASRRLAGVGKSYNEQFF	TGCGCCAGCAGACGACTAGCGGGAGTGGGGAAATCCTACAATGAGCAGTTCTTC
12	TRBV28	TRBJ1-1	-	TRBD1	CASSLARGRAFF	TGTGCCAGCAGTTTGGCCAGGGGGAGAGCTTTCTTT
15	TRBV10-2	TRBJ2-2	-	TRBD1	CASSETGEWTGELFF	TGCGCCAGCAGTGAGACAGGGGAATGGACCGGGGAGCTGTTTTTT
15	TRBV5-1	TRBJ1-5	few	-	CASSPGLHSNQPQHF	TGCGCCAGCAGCCCGGGACTCCATAGCAATCAGCCCCAGCATTTT
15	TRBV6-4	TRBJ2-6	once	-	CASSKDSSGANVLTF	TGTGCCAGCAGTAAAGACAGCTCTGGGGCCAACGTCCTGACTTTC
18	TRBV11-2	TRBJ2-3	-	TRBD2	CASSLNGLAGGSTDTQYF	TGTGCCAGCAGCTTGAACGGACTAGCGGGGGGAAGCACAGATACGCAGTATTTT
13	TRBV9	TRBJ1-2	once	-	CASSVGQGNGYTF	TGTGCCAGCAGCGTAGGGCAGGGAAACGGCTACACCTTC
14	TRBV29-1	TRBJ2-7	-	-	CSVEVGLGGYEQYF	TGCAGCGTTGAAGTTGGTTTGGGGGGCTACGAGCAGTACTTC
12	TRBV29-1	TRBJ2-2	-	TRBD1	CSVLRGPGELFF	TGCAGCGTTCTCAGGGGGCCCGGGGAGCTGTTTTTT
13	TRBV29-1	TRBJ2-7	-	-	CSVEDLSTYEQYF	TGCAGCGTTGAAGATCTCTCAACTTACGAGCAGTACTTC
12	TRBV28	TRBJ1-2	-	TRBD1	CAALQGNYGYTF	TGTGCCGCTCTACAGGGGAACTATGGCTACACCTTC
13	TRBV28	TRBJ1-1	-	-	CASTEGGSTEAFF	TGTGCCAGCACTGAGGGGGGGAGCACTGAAGCTTTCTTT
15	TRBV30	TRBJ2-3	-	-	CAWKRGSGSADTQYF	TGTGCCTGGAAGAGAGGGTCGGGGAGCGCAGATACGCAGTATTTT
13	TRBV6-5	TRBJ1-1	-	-	CASSYSMATEAFF	TGTGCCAGCAGTTACTCGATGGCTACTGAAGCTTTCTTT
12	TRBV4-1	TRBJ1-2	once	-	CASSQDSVGYTF	TGCGCCAGCAGCCAAGATTCGGTGGGCTACACCTTC
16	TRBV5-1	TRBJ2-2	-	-	CASSLEAGPPTGELFF	TGCGCCAGCAGCCTGGAGGCAGGGCCCCCCACCGGGGAGCTGTTTTTT
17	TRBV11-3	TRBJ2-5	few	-	CASSLGGRGLSAETQYF	TGTGCCAGCAGCTTAGGCGGAAGAGGGTTATCGGCAGAGACCCAGTACTTC
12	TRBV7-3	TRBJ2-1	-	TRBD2	CASRGSGYEQFF	TGTGCCAGCAGGGGTAGCGGGTATGAGCAGTTCTTC
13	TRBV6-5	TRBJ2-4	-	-	CASSPQAKNIQYF	TGTGCCAGCAGTCCACAAGCCAAAAACATTCAGTACTTC
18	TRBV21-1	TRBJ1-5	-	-	CASSKGGEGTGVNQPQHF	TGTGCCAGCAGCAAAGGGGGAGAGGGGACAGGGGTCAATCAGCCCCAGCATTTT
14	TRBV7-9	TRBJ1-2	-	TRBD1	CASSLGQAGEGYTF	TGTGCCAGCAGCTTGGGACAGGCTGGGGAGGGCTACACCTTC
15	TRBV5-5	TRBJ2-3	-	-	CASSLASAGTDTQYF	TGTGCCAGCAGCTTGGCAAGCGCCGGCACAGATACGCAGTATTTT
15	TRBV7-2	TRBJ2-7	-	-	CASSFFDASSYEQYF	TGTGCCAGCAGCTTTTTTGACGCTAGCTCCTACGAGCAGTACTTC
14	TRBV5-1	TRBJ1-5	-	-	CASSRDTGAQPQHF	TGCGCCAGCAGCCGGGACACGGGTGCTCAGCCCCAGCATTTT
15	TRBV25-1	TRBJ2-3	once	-	CASSEWGAGTDTQYF	TGTGCCAGCAGTGAGTGGGGAGCGGGCACAGATACGCAGTATTTT